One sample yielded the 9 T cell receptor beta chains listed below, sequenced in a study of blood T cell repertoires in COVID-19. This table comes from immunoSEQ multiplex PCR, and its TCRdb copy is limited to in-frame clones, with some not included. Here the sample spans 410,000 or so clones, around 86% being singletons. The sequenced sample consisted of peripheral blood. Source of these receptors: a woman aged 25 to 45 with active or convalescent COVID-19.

CDR3 sequence: CASSAGQGVFTEAFF. The CDR3, as DNA: TGCGCCAGCAGTGCGGGACAGGGGGTTTTCACTGAAGCTTTCTTT. The V call is TRBV10-1, the J call TRBJ1-1, with 11 bases lining up with TRBD1. Germline CDR1 WNHNN, CDR2 SYGVQD (reference sequence). The CDR3 consists of 15 residues. V trimming: 4 bases; J trimming: 4 bases; junction bases outside the gene matches: 5.

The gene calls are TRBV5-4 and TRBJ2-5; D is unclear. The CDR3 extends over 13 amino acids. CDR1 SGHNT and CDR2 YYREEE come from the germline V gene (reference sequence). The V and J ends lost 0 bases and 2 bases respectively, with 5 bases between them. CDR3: CASSLEQQETQYF. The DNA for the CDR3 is TGTGCCAGCAGCTTGGAACAGCAAGAGACCCAGTACTTC.

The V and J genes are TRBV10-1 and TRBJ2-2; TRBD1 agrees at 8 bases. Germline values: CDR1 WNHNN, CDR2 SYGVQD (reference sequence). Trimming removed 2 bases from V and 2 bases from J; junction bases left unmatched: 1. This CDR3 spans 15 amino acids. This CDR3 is CASSEGTGNTGELFF. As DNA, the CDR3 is TGCGCCAGCAGTGAGGGGACAGGAAACACCGGGGAGCTGTTTTTT.

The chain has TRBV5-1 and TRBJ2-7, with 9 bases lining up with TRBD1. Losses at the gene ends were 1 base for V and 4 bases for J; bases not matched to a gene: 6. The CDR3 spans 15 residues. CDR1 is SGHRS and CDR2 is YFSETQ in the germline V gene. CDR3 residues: CASSLSFGQGYEQYF. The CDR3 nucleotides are TGCGCCAGCAGCTTGAGTTTTGGACAGGGGTACGAGCAGTACTTC.

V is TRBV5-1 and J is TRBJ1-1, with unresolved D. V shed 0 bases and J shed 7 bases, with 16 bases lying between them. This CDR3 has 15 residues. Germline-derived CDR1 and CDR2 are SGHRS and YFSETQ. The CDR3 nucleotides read TGCGCCAGCAGCTTGGACGGTCCACTTATGAGTGAAGCTTTCTTT. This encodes CASSLDGPLMSEAFF.

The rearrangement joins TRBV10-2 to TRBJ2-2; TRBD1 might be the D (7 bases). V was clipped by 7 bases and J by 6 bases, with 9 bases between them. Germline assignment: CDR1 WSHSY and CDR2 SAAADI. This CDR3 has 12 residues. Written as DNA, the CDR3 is TGCGCCAGCACCAGGGGGGCCGGGGAGCTGTTTTTT. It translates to CASTRGAGELFF.

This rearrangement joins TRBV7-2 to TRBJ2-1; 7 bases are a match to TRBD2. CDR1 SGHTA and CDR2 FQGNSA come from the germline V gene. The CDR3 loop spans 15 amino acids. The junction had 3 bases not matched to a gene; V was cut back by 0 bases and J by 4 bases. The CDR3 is CASSLAGGVYNEQFF. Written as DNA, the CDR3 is TGTGCCAGCAGCTTAGCGGGAGGGGTGTACAATGAGCAGTTCTTC.

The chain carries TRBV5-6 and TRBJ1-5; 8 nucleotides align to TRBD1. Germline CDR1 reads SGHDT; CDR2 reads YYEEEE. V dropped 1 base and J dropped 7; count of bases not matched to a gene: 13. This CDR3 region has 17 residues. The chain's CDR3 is CASSLSPGTGIAQPQHF. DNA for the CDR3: TGTGCCAGCAGCTTGAGTCCCGGGACAGGAATTGCGCAGCCCCAGCATTTT.

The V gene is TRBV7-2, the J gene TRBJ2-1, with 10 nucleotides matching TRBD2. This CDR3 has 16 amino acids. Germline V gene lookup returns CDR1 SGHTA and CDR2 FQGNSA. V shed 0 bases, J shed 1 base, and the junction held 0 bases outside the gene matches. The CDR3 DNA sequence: TGTGCCAGCAGCTTAGCTAGCGGGGGGTCCTACAATGAGCAGTTCTTC. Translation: CASSLASGGSYNEQFF.